Below, 2 T cell receptor beta chains from the same sample are listed, as sequenced in a study of blood T cell repertoires in COVID-19. Using immunoSEQ multiplex PCR, the repertoire was profiled, and TCRdb retains in-frame clones only, with some absent. The data contain 190,000 or so clones, about 85% of them singletons. Specimen: peripheral blood. These receptors came from a woman aged 80 or over with acute or convalescent COVID-19.

J is TRBJ2-5 and V is TRBV7-2; D might be TRBD1 (5 bases). Trimming stripped 3 bases from V and 2 bases from J, with 10 bases between. This CDR3 is built from 14 residues. Germline CDR1 SGHTA, CDR2 FQGNSA. This CDR3 is CASSLGLPQETQYF. CDR3 bases: TGTGCCAGCAGCTTGGGGCTCCCTCAAGAGACCCAGTACTTC.

The rearrangement uses TRBV10-1 and TRBJ1-2; D unclear. This CDR3 contains 14 residues. The germline V gene has CDR1 WNHNN and CDR2 SYGVQD (reference sequence). V lost 10 bases, J lost 0 bases, and 15 bases lay in between. CDR3 sequence: CATDHREANYGYTF. The CDR3, as DNA: TGCGCCACGGACCACCGGGAAGCTAACTATGGCTACACCTTC.